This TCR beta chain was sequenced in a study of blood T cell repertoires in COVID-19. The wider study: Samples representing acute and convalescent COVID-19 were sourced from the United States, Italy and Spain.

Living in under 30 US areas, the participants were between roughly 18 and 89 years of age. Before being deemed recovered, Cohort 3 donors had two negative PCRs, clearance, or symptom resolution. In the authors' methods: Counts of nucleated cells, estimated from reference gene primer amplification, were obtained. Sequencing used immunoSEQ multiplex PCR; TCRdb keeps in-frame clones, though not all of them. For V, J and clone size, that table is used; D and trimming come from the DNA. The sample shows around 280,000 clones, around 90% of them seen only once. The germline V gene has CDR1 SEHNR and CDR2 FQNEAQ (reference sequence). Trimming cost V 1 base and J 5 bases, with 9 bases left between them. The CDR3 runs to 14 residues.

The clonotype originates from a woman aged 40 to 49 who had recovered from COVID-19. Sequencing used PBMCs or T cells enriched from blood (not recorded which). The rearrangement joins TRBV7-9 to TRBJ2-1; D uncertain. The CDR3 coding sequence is TGTGCCAGCAGCTTAGACTTCCGAAACAATGAGCAGTTCTTC. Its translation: CASSLDFRNNEQFF.